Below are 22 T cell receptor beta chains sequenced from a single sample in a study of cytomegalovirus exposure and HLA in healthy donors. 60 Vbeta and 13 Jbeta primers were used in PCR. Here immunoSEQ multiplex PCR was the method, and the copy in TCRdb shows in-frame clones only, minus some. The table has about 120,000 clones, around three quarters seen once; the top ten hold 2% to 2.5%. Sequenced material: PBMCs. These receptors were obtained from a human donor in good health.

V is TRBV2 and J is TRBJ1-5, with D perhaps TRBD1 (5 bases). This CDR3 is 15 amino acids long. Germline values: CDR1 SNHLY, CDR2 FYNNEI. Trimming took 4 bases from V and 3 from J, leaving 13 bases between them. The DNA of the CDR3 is TGTGCCAGCAGTGTAACCGGGGACTACAATCAGCCCCAGCATTTT. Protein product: CASSVTGDYNQPQHF. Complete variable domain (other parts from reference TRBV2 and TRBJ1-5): EPEVTQTPSHQVTQMGQEVILRCVPISNHLYFYWYRQILGQKVEFLVSFYNNEISEKSEIFDDQFSVERPDGSNFTLKIRSTKLEDSAMYFCASSVTGDYNQPQHFGDGTRLSIL.

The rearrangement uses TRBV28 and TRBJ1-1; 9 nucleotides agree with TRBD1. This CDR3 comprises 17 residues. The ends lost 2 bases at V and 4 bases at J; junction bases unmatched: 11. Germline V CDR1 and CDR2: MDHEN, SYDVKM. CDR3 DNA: TGTGCCAGCAGTTTACTCCGCCCCGGGACAGGGCCCACTGAAGCTTTCTTT. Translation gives CASSLLRPGTGPTEAFF.

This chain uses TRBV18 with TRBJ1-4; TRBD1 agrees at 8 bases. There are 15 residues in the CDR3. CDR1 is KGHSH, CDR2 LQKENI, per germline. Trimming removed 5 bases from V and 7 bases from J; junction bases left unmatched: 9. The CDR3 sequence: CASSIQGARSEKLFF. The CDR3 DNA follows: TGTGCCAGCTCAATTCAGGGGGCACGGTCTGAAAAACTGTTTTTT.

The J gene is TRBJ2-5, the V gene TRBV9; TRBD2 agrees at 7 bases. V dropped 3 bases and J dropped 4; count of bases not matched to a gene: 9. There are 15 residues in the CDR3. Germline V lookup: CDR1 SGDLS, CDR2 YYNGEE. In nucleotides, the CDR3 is TGTGCCAGCAGCGGGCCCGGGGAGGGGTTAGAGACCCAGTACTTC. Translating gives CASSGPGEGLETQYF.

The CDR3 DNA reads as TGCGCCAGCCGGGACAGGGGATTCGAGCAGTACTTC. Residues: CASRDRGFEQYF. The chain combines TRBV10-2 with TRBJ2-7; TRBD1 aligns across 10 bases. V was clipped by 8 bases and J by 6 bases; unmatched bases: 4. The germline gives CDR1 WSHSY, CDR2 SAAADI. The CDR3 length is 12 residues.

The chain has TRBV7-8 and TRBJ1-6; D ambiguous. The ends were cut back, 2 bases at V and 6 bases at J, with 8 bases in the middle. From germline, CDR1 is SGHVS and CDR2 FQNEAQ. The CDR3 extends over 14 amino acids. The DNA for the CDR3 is TGTGCCAGCAGCTTACAAGAGGGTAATTCACCCCTCCACTTT. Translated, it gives CASSLQEGNSPLHF.

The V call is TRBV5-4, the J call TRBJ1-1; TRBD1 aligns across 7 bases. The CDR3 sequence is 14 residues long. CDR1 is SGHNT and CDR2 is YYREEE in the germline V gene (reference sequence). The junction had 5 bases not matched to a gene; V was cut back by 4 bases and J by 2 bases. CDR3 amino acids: CASSPGQKNTEAFF. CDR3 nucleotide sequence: TGTGCCAGCAGCCCGGGACAGAAAAACACTGAAGCTTTCTTT.

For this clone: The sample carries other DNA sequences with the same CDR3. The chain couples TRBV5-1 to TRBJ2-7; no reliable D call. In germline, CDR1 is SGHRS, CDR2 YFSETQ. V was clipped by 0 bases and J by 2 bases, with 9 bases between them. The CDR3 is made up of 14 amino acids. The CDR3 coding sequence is TGCGCCAGCAGCTTGGTTGTCAGTCCCTACGAGCAGTACTTC. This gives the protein CASSLVVSPYEQYF.

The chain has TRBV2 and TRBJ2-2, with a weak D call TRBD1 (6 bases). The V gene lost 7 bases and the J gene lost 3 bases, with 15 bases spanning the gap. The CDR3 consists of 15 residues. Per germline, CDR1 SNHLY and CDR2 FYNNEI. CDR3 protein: CASNGGLGHTGELFF. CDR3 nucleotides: TGTGCCAGCAATGGGGGCTTAGGGCACACCGGGGAGCTGTTTTTT.

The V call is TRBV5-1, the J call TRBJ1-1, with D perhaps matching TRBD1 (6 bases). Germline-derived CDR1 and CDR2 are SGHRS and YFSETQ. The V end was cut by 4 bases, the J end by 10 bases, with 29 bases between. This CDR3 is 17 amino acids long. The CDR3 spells CASSKAPATGQFRLAFF. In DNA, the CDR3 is TGCGCCAGCAGCAAGGCTCCAGCGACAGGACAGTTTCGTTTAGCTTTCTTT.

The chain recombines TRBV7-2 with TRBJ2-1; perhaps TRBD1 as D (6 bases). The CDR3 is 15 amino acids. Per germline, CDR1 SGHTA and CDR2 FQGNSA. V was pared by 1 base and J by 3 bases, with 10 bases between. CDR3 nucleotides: TGTGCCAGCAGCTTAGGGGACACGGTCTACAATGAGCAGTTCTTC. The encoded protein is CASSLGDTVYNEQFF.

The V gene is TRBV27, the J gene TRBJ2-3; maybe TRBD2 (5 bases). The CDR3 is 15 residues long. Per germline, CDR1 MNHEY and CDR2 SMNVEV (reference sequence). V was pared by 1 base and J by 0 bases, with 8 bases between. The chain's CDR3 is CASSLYGDSTDTQYF. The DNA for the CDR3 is TGTGCCAGCAGTTTATACGGGGATAGCACAGATACGCAGTATTTT.

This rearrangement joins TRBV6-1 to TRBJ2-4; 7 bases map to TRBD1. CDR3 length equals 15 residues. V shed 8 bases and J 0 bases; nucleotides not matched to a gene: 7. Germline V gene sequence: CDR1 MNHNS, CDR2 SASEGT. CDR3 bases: TGTGCCAGCGGTGGACAGGACCTAGCCAAAAACATTCAGTACTTC. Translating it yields CASGGQDLAKNIQYF.

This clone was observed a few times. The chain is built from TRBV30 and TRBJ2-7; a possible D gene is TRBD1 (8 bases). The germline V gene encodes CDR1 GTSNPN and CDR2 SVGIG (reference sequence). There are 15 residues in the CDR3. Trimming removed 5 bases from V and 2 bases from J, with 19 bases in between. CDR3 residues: CAWGKPQGGAYEQYF. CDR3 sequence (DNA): TGTGCCTGGGGCAAACCACAGGGGGGGGCCTACGAGCAGTACTTC.

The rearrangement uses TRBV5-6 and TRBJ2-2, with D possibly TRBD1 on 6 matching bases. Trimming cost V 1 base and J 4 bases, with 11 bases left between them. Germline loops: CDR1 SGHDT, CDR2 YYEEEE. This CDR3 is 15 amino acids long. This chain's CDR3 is CASSLNRVRTGELFF. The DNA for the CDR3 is TGTGCCAGCAGCTTGAACAGGGTCCGCACCGGGGAGCTGTTTTTT.

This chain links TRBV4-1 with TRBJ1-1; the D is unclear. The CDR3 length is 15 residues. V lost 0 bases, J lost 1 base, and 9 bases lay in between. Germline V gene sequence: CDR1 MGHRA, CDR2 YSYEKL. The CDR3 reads CASSQDGTGNTEAFF. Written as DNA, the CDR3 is TGCGCCAGCAGCCAAGATGGCACGGGGAACACTGAAGCTTTCTTT.

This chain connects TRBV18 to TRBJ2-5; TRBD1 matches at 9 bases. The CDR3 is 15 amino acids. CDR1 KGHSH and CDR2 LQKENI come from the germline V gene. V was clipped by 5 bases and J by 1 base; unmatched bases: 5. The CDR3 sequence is CASSAGTGLQETQYF. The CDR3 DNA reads TGTGCCAGCTCAGCCGGGACAGGGCTCCAAGAGACCCAGTACTTC.

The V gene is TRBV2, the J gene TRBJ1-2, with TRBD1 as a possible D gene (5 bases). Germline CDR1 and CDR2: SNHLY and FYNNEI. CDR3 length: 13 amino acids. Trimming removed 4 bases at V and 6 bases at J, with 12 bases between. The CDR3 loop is CASSARDSDGYTF. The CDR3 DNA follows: TGTGCCAGCAGTGCCAGGGATTCCGATGGCTACACCTTC.

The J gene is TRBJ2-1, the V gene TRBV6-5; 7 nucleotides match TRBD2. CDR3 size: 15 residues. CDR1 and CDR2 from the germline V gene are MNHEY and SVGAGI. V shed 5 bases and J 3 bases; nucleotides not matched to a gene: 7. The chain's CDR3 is CASSPSGDFYNEQFF. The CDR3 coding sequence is TGTGCCAGCAGTCCGAGCGGGGACTTCTACAATGAGCAGTTCTTC.

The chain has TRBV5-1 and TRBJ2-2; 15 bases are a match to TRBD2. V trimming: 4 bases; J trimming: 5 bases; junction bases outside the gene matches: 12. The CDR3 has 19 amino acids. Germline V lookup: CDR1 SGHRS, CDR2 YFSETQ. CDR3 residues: CASSPGLAGGQMKTGELFF. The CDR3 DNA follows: TGCGCCAGCAGCCCCGGACTAGCGGGGGGGCAGATGAAAACCGGGGAGCTGTTTTTT.

CDR3 nucleotide sequence: TGTGCCAGCAGTGGAGGTTTTAGCAATCAGCCCCAGCATTTT. Translation gives CASSGGFSNQPQHF. The chain combines TRBV6-1 with TRBJ1-5; D is uncertain. V shed 4 bases and J shed 0 bases, with 7 bases lying between them. Germline CDR1 reads MNHNS; CDR2 reads SASEGT. The CDR3 length is 14 residues.

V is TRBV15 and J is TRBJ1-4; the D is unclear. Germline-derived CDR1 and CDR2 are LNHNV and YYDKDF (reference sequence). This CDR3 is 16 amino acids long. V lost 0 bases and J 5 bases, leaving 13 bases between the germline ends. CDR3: CATSREGPGPNEKLFF. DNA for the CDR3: TGTGCCACCAGCAGAGAGGGCCCAGGCCCCAATGAAAAACTGTTTTTT.